This is a list of T cell receptor beta chains from one sample in a study of CD8 T cells in Susac syndrome. TCRdb passed the immunoSEQ multiplex PCR reads through MiXCR, listing each CDR3 protein once. Of 150,000 to 200,000 distinct CDR3 sequences listed, more than 90% are singletons. The specimen was CD4+ T cells from PBMCs. These receptors were collected from a human donor with Susac syndrome. Each CDR3 is given with its conserved first and last residue. The order of the fields is J gene, D gene, V gene, CDR3 protein, CDR3 DNA. A D gene is named only where the DNA matches it firmly.

>TRBJ2-1|.|TRBV24-1
CATSDNNEQFF
TGTGCCACCAGTGACAACAATGAGCAGTTCTTC
>TRBJ2-1|TRBD2|TRBV20-1
CSASSGGGNEQFF
TGCAGTGCTAGCTCGGGGGGGGGAAATGAGCAGTTCTTC
>TRBJ2-7|.|TRBV29-1
CSVEDGSFYEQYF
TGCAGCGTTGAAGATGGTAGTTTCTACGAGCAGTACTTC
>TRBJ2-3|.|TRBV4-3
CASSQVVTGTDTQYF
TGCGCCAGCAGCCAAGTTGTCACAGGCACAGATACGCAGTATTTT
>TRBJ2-7|.|TRBV27
CASKRPTGEQYF
TGTGCCTCCAAGCGGCCCACGGGGGAGCAGTACTTC
>TRBJ1-2|TRBD1|TRBV4-1
CASSPGTGANYGYTF
TGCGCCAGCAGCCCCGGGACAGGAGCTAACTATGGCTACACCTTC
>TRBJ1-6|.|TRBV4-1
CASSQASAPLGSPLHF
TGCGCCAGCAGCCAAGCGAGCGCACCCCTGGGCTCACCCCTCCACTTT
>TRBJ2-2|.|TRBV5-1
CASSPDSRRRELFF
TGCGCCAGCAGCCCCGACAGTCGCCGAAGGGAGCTGTTTTTT
>TRBJ1-5|TRBD1|TRBV6-2/TRBV6-3
CASKGTGNNQPQHF
TGTGCCAGCAAAGGGACAGGGAACAATCAGCCCCAGCATTTT
>TRBJ1-5|TRBD1|TRBV20-1
CSAGGSRDNQPQHF
TGCAGTGCAGGGGGCAGTCGGGACAATCAGCCCCAGCATTTT
>TRBJ2-1|TRBD2|TRBV14
CASSPGLAGGPTYNEQFF
TGTGCCAGCAGCCCGGGACTAGCGGGGGGACCCACCTACAATGAGCAGTTCTTC